The 5 T cell receptor beta chains given below trace back to one sample, sequenced in a study of metastatic and nonmetastatic thyroid tumors. All patients were treatment-naive before thyroid surgery. Using MiXCR, TCRdb reanalyzed the PCR reads. The sample has around 89,000 clones, 15% seen once. Sequencing input: blood. The receptor set was obtained from a female donor with papillary thyroid cancer or a benign thyroid nodule (not recorded which). Some clones in this sample may be carry-over from other donors' samples.

This clone showed up many times. This CDR3 is also generated by other DNA sequences in the sample. This sequence joins TRBV19 and TRBJ2-2, with no clear D. From germline, CDR1 is LNHDA and CDR2 SQIVND (reference sequence). V dropped 7 bases and J dropped 6 bases, with 18 bases sitting between them. CDR3 length: 15 amino acids. CDR3 loop: CASKVPGLRAGELFF. The CDR3 DNA reads as TGTGCCAGTAAGGTCCCTGGTCTCCGGGCCGGGGAGCTGTTTTTT.

Remarks on this clone: A much bigger clone sits one base away, suggesting this may be a read error. Distinct nucleotide sequences in the sample also encode this CDR3. The gene calls are TRBV14 and TRBJ1-6, with D perhaps matching TRBD1 (6 bases). This CDR3 is 15 amino acids long. Germline loops: CDR1 SGHDN, CDR2 FVKESK. Here the CDR3 DNA reads TGTGCCAGCAGCCAAACTCGGACAGACAGTTCACCTCTCCACTTT. It encodes CASSQTRTDSSPLHF.

As regards this clone: A read error may explain this, as a much larger clone is one base away. This rearrangement joins TRBV20-1 to TRBJ2-2; D is uncertain. The CDR3 covers 13 residues. Germline V gives CDR1 DFQATT, CDR2 SNEGSKA (reference sequence). The CDR3 sequence is CSARDVNTGELFF. In DNA, the CDR3 is TGCAGTGCGAGAGACGTAAACACCGGGGAGCTGTTTTTT.

Comments on this clone: This sequence may be a read error, since a much larger clone differs from it by one base. Other DNA sequences in the same sample also yield this CDR3. V usage is TRBV7-9 and J usage is TRBJ2-4; TRBD2 matches 9 bases. CDR1 and CDR2 (germline): SEHNR, FQNEAQ (reference sequence). CDR3 size: 16 residues. V shed 5 bases, J shed 7 bases, and the junction held 12 bases outside the gene matches. The CDR3 nucleotides read TGTGCCAGCAGCCCAACCGGTAGCGGGGGCGGGAACATTCAGTACTTC. This codes for CASSPTGSGGGNIQYF.

The CDR3 nucleotides are TGTGCCAGTAGCCGGGACCTTGTGGCTGAAGCTTTCTTT. Its protein product is CASSRDLVAEAFF. The genes are TRBV19 and TRBJ1-1, with D tentatively TRBD1 (5 bases). This CDR3 has 13 residues. Trimming removed 6 bases at V and 6 bases at J, with 14 bases between. Germline V gives CDR1 LNHDA, CDR2 SQIVND (reference sequence).